The clone carrying this T cell receptor (beta chain) was counted many times. The antigen is unknown. The sample belongs to a study of regulatory T cells in long-lasting Graves disease. The CDR3 spans 13 residues. The V gene end was trimmed by 6 bases and the J gene end by 5 bases; junction bases not matched to a gene: 5. Time point noted: newly diagnosed GD, antithyroid drugs for less than 3 months. Scientists built the TCR library using RNA that was extracted from PBMCs. Recruitment took place at an endocrinology department in Xi'an, China. iRepertoire HTBI primers and Arm-PCR of CDR3 regions built TCR beta libraries. TCRdb used MiXCR to reprocess the multiplex PCR reads, holding one entry per CDR3 protein. The sample consists of roughly 420,000 distinct CDR3 sequences, 15% to 19% of them appearing once. Overall study results and limits: TCR diversity was lower in persistent than newly diagnosed Graves' disease.

This TCR came from a female donor with Graves disease. The genes are TRBV12-3 or TRBV12-4 and TRBJ2-7; 9 bases are shared with TRBD1. Material: peripheral blood mononuclear cells (PBMCs), obtained at new diagnosis, from a patient treated with antithyroid drugs. Here the CDR3 reads CASRRQGVDEQYF. CDR3 sequence (DNA): TGTGCCAGCAGAAGACAGGGGGTAGACGAGCAGTACTTC.